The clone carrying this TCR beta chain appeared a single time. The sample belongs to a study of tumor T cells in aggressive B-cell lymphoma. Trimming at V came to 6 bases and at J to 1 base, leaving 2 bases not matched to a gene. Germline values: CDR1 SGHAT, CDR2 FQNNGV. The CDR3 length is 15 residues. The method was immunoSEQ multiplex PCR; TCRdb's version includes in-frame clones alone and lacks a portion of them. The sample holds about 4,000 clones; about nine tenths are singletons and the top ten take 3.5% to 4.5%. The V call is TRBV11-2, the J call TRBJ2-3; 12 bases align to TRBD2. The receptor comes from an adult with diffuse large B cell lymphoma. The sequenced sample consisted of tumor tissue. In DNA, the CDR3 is TGTGCCAGCAGACGGACTAGCGGGGGCACAGATACGCAGTATTTT. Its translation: CASRRTSGGTDTQYF. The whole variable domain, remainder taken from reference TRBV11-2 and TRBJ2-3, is EAGVAQSPRYKIIEKRQSVAFWCNPISGHATLYWYQQILGQGPKLLIQFQNNGVVDDSQLPKDRFSAERLKGVDSTLKIQPAKLEDSAVYLCASRRTSGGTDTQYFGPGTRLTVL.